This TCR beta chain stems from a study of T-cell memory formation after mild COVID-19. The study, taken as a whole, reports: Later expanders leaned CD4+, whereas clones that contracted between day 15 and 85 were balanced CD4/CD8. Among contracting clones, CD4+ were mainly CM/EM and CD8+ enriched in EMRA.

TCRdb analysed the 5' RACE reads with MiXCR anew, one entry per CDR3 protein. The sample shows 470,000 or so distinct CDR3 sequences, 20% to 30% of them seen only once. Concerning this clonotype itself: Its antigen is not known.

Sequenced: PBMCs or a T cell subset sorted from them (not recorded which). The TCR sequence derives from an adult woman who had mild COVID-19 (a few samples of this study predate the infection). Cell type and time point are not known.

The CDR3 loop is CASSPEWDTQYF. CDR3 in DNA: TGTGCCAGCAGCCCCGAGTGGGATACGCAGTATTTT. The gene calls are TRBV7-9 and TRBJ2-3; D is ambiguous. Germline assignment: CDR1 SEHNR and CDR2 FQNEAQ (reference sequence). Deletions cut 5 bases from V and 6 bases from J, with 9 bases between. This CDR3 is 12 amino acids long.